This TCR beta chain comes out of a study of shared clonotypes between healthy human individuals. Study background: CD8 memory received one plate per donor, CD8 naive two, CD4 memory three and CD4 naive three.

Repertoires were generated with immunoSEQ multiplex PCR, while TCRdb's copy carries only in-frame clones and drops some. The sample consists of about 230,000 clones, 65% of them appearing once. Germline CDR1 is SNHLY and CDR2 is FYNNEI. V was trimmed by 6 bases and J by 7 bases, leaving 16 bases between them. The CDR3 has 14 amino acids. Sample: memory CD4+ T cells sorted from blood. This sample's subset: CD45RA-negative fraction. This TCR came from a man aged 30-40 years in good health. The rearrangement links TRBV2 to TRBJ2-1, with a tentative D call TRBD1 (5 bases). The CDR3 DNA reads as TGTGCCAGCAGCGTGGCCAGGGTAGGGAATGAGCAGTTCTTC. Translating gives CASSVARVGNEQFF.